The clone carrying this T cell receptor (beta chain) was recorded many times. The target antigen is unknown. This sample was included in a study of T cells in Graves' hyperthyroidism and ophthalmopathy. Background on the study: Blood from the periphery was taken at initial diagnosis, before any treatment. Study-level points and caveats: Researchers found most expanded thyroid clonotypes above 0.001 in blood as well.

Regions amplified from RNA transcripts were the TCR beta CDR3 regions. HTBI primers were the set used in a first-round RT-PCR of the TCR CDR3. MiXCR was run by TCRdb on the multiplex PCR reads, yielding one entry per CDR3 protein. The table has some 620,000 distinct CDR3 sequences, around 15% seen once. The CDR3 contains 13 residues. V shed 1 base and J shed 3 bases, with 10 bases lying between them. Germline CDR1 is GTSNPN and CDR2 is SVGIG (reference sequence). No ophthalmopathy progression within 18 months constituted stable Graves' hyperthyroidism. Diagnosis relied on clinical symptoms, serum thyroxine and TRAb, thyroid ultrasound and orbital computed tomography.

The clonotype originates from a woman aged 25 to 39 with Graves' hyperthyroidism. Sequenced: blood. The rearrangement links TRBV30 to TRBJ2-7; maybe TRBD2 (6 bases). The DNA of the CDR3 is TGTGCCTGGAGTGCTGCGGGAATCTACGAGCAGTACTTC. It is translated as CAWSAAGIYEQYF.